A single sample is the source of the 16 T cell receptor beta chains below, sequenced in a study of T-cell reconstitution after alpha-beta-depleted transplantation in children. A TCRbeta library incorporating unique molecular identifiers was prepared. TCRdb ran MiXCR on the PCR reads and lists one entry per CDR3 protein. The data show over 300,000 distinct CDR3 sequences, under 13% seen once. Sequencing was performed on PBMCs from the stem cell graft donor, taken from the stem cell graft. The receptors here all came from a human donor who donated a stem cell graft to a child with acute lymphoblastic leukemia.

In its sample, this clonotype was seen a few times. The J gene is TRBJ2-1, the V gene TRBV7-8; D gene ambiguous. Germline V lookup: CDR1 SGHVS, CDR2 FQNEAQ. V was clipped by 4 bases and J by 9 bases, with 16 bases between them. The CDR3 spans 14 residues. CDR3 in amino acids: CASSSLIAVTEQFF. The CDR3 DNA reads TGTGCCAGCAGCTCACTTATCGCAGTCACTGAGCAGTTCTTC.

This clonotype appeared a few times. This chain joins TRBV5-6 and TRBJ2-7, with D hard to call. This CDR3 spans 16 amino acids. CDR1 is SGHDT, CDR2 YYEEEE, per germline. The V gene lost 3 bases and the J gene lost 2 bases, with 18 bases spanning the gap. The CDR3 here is CASSWFVLAEPYEQYF. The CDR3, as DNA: TGTGCCAGCAGCTGGTTTGTACTGGCAGAACCCTACGAGCAGTACTTC.

CDR3: CSARDMTSGRNEQFF. The CDR3 bases are TGCAGTGCTAGAGACATGACTAGCGGGAGAAATGAGCAGTTCTTC. The V call is TRBV20-1, the J call TRBJ2-1, with 12 bases fitting TRBD2. V trimming: 0 bases; J trimming: 7 bases; junction bases outside the gene matches: 4. Germline CDR1 is DFQATT and CDR2 is SNEGSKA (reference sequence). This CDR3 comprises 15 residues.

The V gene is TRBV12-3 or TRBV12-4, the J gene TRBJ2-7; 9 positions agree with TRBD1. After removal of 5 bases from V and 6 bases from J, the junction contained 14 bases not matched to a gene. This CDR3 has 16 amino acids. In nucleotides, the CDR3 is TGTGCCAGCAGTCTAACCTCTGGAGGACAGGGGCGCGAGCAGTACTTC. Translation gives CASSLTSGGQGREQYF.

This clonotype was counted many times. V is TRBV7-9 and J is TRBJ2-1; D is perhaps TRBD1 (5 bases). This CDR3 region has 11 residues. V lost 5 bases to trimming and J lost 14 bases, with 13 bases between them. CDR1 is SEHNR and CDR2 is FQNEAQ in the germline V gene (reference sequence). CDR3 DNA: TGTGCCAGCAGCAAGGGGCAGATGGAGTTCTTC. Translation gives CASSKGQMEFF.

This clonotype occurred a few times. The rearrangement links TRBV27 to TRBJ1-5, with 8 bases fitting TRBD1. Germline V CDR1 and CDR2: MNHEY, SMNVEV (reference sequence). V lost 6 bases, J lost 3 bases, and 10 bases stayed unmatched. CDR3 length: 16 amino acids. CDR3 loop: CASSRTGLGPNQPQHF. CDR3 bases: TGTGCCAGCAGCCGGACAGGGTTGGGCCCCAATCAGCCCCAGCATTTT.

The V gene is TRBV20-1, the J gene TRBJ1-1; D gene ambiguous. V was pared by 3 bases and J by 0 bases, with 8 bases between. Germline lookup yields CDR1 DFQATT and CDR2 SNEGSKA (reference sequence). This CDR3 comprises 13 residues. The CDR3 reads CSASLELNTEAFF. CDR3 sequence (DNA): TGCAGTGCTAGTTTAGAATTGAACACTGAAGCTTTCTTT.

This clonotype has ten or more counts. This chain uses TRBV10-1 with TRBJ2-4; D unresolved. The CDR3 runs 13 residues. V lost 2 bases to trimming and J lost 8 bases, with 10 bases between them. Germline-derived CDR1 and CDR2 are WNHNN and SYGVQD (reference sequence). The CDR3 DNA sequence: TGCGCCAGCAGTGAGGTCGGCGTAGACATTCAGTACTTC. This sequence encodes CASSEVGVDIQYF.

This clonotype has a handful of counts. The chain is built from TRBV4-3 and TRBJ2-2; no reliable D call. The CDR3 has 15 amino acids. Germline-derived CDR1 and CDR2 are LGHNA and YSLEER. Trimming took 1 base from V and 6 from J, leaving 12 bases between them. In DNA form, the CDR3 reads TGCGCCAGCAGCCAAGCCCGGGCTCTGGCCGGGGAGCTGTTTTTT. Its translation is CASSQARALAGELFF.

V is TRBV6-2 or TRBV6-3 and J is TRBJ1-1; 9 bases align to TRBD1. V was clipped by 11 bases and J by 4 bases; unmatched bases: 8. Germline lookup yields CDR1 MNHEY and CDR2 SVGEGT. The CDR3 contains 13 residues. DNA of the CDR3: TGTGCCGGAGGACAGGGGCGGGCCACTGAAGCTTTCTTT. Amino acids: CAGGQGRATEAFF.

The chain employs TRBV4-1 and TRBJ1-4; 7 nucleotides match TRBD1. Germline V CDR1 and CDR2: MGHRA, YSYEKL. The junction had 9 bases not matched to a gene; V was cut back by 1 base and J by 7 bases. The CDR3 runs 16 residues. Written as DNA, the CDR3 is TGCGCCAGCAGCCAAGTTTTCGGGCAGGGGGGTGAAAAACTGTTTTTT. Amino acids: CASSQVFGQGGEKLFF.

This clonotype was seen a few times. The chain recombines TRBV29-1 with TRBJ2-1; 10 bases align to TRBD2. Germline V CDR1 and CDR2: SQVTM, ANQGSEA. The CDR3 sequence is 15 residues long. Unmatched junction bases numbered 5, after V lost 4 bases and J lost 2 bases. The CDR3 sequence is CSVATSGAPYNEQFF. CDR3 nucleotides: TGCAGCGTTGCAACTAGCGGGGCCCCCTACAATGAGCAGTTCTTC.

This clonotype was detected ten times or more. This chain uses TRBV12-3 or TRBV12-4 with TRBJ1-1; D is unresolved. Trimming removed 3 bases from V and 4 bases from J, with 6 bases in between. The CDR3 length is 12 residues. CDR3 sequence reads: CASSFLATEAFF. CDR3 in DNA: TGTGCCAGCAGTTTCTTGGCCACTGAAGCTTTCTTT.

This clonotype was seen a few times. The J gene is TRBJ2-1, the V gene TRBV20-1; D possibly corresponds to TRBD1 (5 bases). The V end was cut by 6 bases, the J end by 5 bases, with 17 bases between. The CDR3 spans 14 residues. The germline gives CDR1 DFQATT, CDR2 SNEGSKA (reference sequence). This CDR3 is CSADTVEQDNEQFF. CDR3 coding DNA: TGCAGTGCGGACACGGTGGAGCAAGACAATGAGCAGTTCTTC.

Here the CDR3 reads CASSLTFSGGGNEQFF. The DNA for the CDR3 is TGTGCCAGCAGCTTGACTTTTAGCGGGGGAGGCAATGAGCAGTTCTTC. The chain links TRBV7-2 to TRBJ2-1, with 9 bases that match TRBD2. Trimming cost V 3 bases and J 6 bases; bases outside gene matches: 9. Per germline, CDR1 SGHTA and CDR2 FQGNSA. This CDR3 region has 16 residues.

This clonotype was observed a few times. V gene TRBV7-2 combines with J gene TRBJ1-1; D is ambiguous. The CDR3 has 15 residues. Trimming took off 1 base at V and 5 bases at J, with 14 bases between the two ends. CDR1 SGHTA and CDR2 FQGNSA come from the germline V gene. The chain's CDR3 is CASSLGALGGTEAFF. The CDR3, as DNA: TGTGCCAGCAGCTTAGGGGCCCTAGGAGGTACTGAAGCTTTCTTT.